This T cell receptor beta chain stems from a study of cytomegalovirus exposure and HLA in healthy donors (dated by TCRdb to the late 2010s). Turning to the overall study: An earlier analysis of approximately 590 of the donors reported 250 to 300 Gb of sequence data and some 100 million unique TCR beta sequences from some 180 million T cells. Typing coverage differed by locus: A, B, C, DRB1 and DQB1 were typed in roughly 620-630 donors, DQA1 in 522, DPA1 in approximately 600, and DPB1 in roughly 470. The study aimed to test whether cataloging public T cell receptors could reveal signatures of past pathogen exposure. Donor age, sex, ethnicity and CMV serostatus were compiled alongside the repertoire data. Among the roughly 380 genotyped donors, roughly 80% belonged to the genetic ancestry cluster associated with self-reported Caucasian donors. Besides the first cohort of 500 to 700 subjects, a separate validation cohort made up of 120 different subjects was used. Rather than drawing on any new phenotypic data, the later analysis identified candidate immune exposures from TCR beta sequences and the way those sequences occurred across donors. All discovery cohort repertoires had been generated on a single sequencing platform. A later genetic analysis took genome-wide SNP genotypes for about 55% of the roughly 700 donors and used that subset as a discovery cohort. A later analysis re-examined previously published TCR beta repertoires from roughly 650 donors and added high-resolution HLA genotyping to investigate patterns of TCR occurrence. Both class I and class II loci were covered by HLA typing, at four-digit resolution. To decide whether each TCR beta V gene segment behaved as functional or pseudogenic, an earlier analysis of approximately 600 of the donors relied on high-throughput TCR beta sequencing. An early release covering around 630 HLA-typed donors comprised around 300 gigabases of sequencing data and roughly 86 million unique TCR sequences. Among roughly 400 genotyped donors of the cohort, an average of roughly 240,000 unique TCR beta nucleotide sequences were sequenced per donor, about a sixth of them non-productive. The study profiled the T cell repertoires of 550 to 700 subjects by immunosequencing and related them to cytomegalovirus serostatus. Roughly 5 DR-DQ haplotypes were handled as single units for association and clustering, since linkage in the cohort was strong. To predict cytomegalovirus infection status, the study combined high-throughput TCR immunosequencing, statistical association of individual TCRs with disease status, and machine learning. Here is what the overall study found, with its caveats: The only immune exposure information available for the cohort was CMV serostatus. The classifier was reported to diagnose cytomegalovirus status with high specificity and sensitivity in both the original cohort and the validation cohort. Compared with the roughly 720-donor mean, donors in an Asian-associated ancestry cluster had fewer N-insertions in productive TCRs, according to a later genetic analysis. Because HLA typing was missing for some donors at each locus, association tests included only the typed subset. When HLA alleles, especially DR and DQ, strongly co-occurred, TCR associations were difficult to assign to individual alleles. In this cohort, only TCR beta chains were sequenced, and detectable features were limited by the absence of alpha or paired-chain data. In a later analysis, most CMV-associated TCR beta chains were found to appear HLA-restricted, with HLA associations seemingly driven largely by CMV exposure. Compared with equally common non-associated chains, HLA-associated TCR beta chains in a later analysis were more clonally expanded and had lower generation probabilities. In a later analysis, 16,951 TCR beta sequences were associated with specific HLA alleles at a false discovery rate of 0.05. Most TCR sequences were observed very rarely across donors, whereas some public TCRs were present in many individuals. Sequencing depth was assumed to be roughly uniform across donors in the presence/absence analyses, though that assumption may not hold. A cluster of highly shared sequence variants was judged likely to represent a technical artifact of the sequencing pipeline. Several of the top co-occurrence clusters appeared to be linked to parvovirus B19, influenza, CMV and Epstein-Barr virus, according to a later analysis. In a later analysis, TCR association rates were found to vary across HLA loci, with the most associated TCRs seen for DRB1 alleles and the fewest for HLA-C alleles. The authors suggested that the approach could potentially be generalized to other disease states and immunological phenotypes. In vitro tests confirmed that a few of the cytomegalovirus-associated TCR beta chains recognize cytomegalovirus antigens. Because counts were too low, around 18 rarely observed V segments, including chromosome 9 orphons, were left out of the earlier analysis of some 640 of the donors. Because the 87-base-pair reads could not distinguish some IMGT-functional V segments, including TRBV6-2 and TRBV6-3, those segments were excluded. Correlated functional status among segregating V segments might be attributable to linkage disequilibrium, but an unknown experimental factor could not be ruled out. In an earlier analysis of around 600 of the donors, most TCR beta V segments were observed in productive rearrangements about 87% or about 30% of the time, broadly matching IMGT annotations. A total of 150 or so TCR beta chains were listed by the study as associated with cytomegalovirus. A further reported finding was that TCR beta sequences accurately predicted the HLA-A and HLA-B alleles for most subjects in the first cohort. V-gene and J-gene trimming of TCR beta chains was associated with a missense DCLRE1C variant in a later genetic analysis, and the association was replicated in an independent cohort.

Library preparation used the immunoSEQ multiplex PCR assay. For the multiplex PCR, a mixture combining 60 forward primers for TCR Vbeta segments and 13 reverse primers for TCR Jbeta segments was used. The CDR3 region of rearranged TCR beta genes was amplified from genomic DNA with a multiplex PCR assay. On the Illumina HiSeq System, the amplified TCR beta libraries were sequenced as 87-base-pair reads. In the authors' own workflow: In a later analysis, some 80 million unique TCR beta chains were counted across the 666 repertoires, and approximately 11 million of these chains were shared by at least two donors. Raw reads were error-corrected and collapsed into unique sequences with a nearest-neighbor algorithm that merged closely related sequences to remove PCR and sequencing errors. CDR3 sequences were aligned to IMGT reference sequences to assign V, D and J gene segments. For a sequence to be retained, a match of at least six nucleotides to both a V gene segment and a J gene segment was required. Rearrangements were called productive when the CDR3 lacked stop codons and stayed in frame with V and J; all others were non-productive. Following IMGT convention, CDR3 was defined as the stretch from the second conserved V-encoded cysteine to the conserved J-encoded phenylalanine. The earlier analysis of about 560 of the donors excluded any sequence lacking an unambiguous match to a single V gene segment. In an earlier analysis of roughly 500 of the donors, V segments were called functional above 56.7% productive rearrangements and were called segregating when the between-donor standard deviation exceeded 5%. A statistical classification framework was built for diagnosing cytomegalovirus status from the catalog of TCR beta chain sequences. V and J gene assignment, in a later analysis, came from comparing TCR nucleotide sequences with IMGT/GENE-DB human TR gene sequences. In a later analysis, CDR3 sequences and most-parsimonious VDJ recombination scenarios were assigned using the TCRdist pipeline. In a later analysis, every TCR beta chain was defined by the combination of its CDR3 amino acid sequence and its V-gene family, and reads without a unique V-gene family were dropped. A later analysis removed over 500 highly shared, low-generation-probability nucleotide sequences to deal with suspected cross-contamination and a sequencing artifact. A later analysis calculated a clonal expansion index for each public chain from normalized within-repertoire ranks of inferred template counts. In a later analysis, generation probabilities were computed with a VDJ recombination model fitted to out-of-frame rearrangements, and the resulting probabilities were checked against IGoR. In a later analysis, hypergeometric tests were used to score TCR-TCR, TCR-HLA and TCR-CMV co-occurrence, with a repertoire-size bias correction applied to TCR pairs. A later analysis estimated false discovery rates by permuting HLA or CMV assignments 20 times. A later analysis grouped co-occurring TCRs with DBSCAN, adding TCRdist sequence similarity when clustering within HLA-allele-positive subsets. Repertoires with fewer than 30,000 or more than 120,000 public chains were left out of co-occurrence clustering, as were about five repertoires with anomalous nucleotide sharing. The source is immuneACCESS, and TCRdb retained only in-frame sequences with V and J called. Part of the clones is not carried over; for the studies checked, unresolved V genes explain less than half of this, and the remainder is unexplained. The V and J calls and clone size were taken over from that table, and D and trimming were inferred from the DNA. The table for this sample lists some 200,000 clones. The ten biggest clones cover approximately 0.74% of the sample.

The cohort comprised fewer than 700 healthy bone marrow donors. At the time of sampling, every cohort member was nominally healthy, though immune exposures that went unrecorded were likely present. The donor tested CMV seronegative, placing the donor among the roughly 400 seronegative members of the cohort. A peripheral blood sample was provided by each donor, and peripheral blood mononuclear cells were used for TCR beta sequencing. The Qiagen DNeasy Blood Extraction Kit was used to extract genomic DNA from the blood cell samples. As to this clone: The antigen it binds to is not known.

Trimming leaves V shorter by 5 bases and J shorter by 4 bases, with the junction holding 8 bases beyond the gene matches. The CDR3 contains 15 residues, cysteine and phenylalanine counted. This entry keeps only the CDR3 DNA: 45 bases, framed from base 1. The germline V gene supplies CDR1 SGHNT and CDR2 YENEEA. The sequence derives from a boy younger than 18 in good health and CMV-seronegative. The chain couples TRBV11-3 to TRBJ2-1, with 7 bases aligning to TRBD2. Sequenced material: PBMCs. The DNA is TGTGCCAGCAGCCTGACTGGGAGGGAATACAATGAGCAGTTCTTC. It codes for CASSLTGREYNEQFF.